Shown below are 27 T cell receptor beta chains from a single sample sequenced in a study of PD-1 blockade in classical Hodgkin lymphoma (dated by TCRdb to between 2020 and 2021). The sample's time point label, in plain terms: cycle 2 day 1 (C2D1) of nivolumab. Every trial patient had relapsed following autologous stem cell transplantation, and prior brentuximab vedotin exposure was what differed among cohorts A, B and C. The receptor library was made with the immunoSEQ multiplex PCR assay. TCRdb took this table from immuneACCESS and kept in-frame rearrangements with V and J called. Such tables lack part of the clones; where checked against another copy, unresolved V genes explain under half of the gap, and the rest is unexplained. Here the sample has roughly 20,000 clones; roughly 90% occur a single time. In total, the top ten clones hold around 13% of the sample. The source material was peripheral blood mononuclear cells (PBMCs), sampled before the second cycle of nivolumab. These receptors originate from a human donor with classical Hodgkin lymphoma.

The chain is built from TRBV2 and TRBJ1-2; 7 bases are shared with TRBD1. The CDR3 has 13 amino acids. The V gene end was trimmed by 9 bases and the J gene end by 3 bases; junction bases not matched to a gene: 7. The germline V gene encodes CDR1 SNHLY and CDR2 FYNNEI. CDR3 bases: TGTGCCAGAAAGCCCACAGGGGACTATGGCTACACCTTC. The encoded protein is CARKPTGDYGYTF. The full variable domain, with the rest looked up from reference TRBV2 and TRBJ1-2, is EPEVTQTPSHQVTQMGQEVILRCVPISNHLYFYWYRQILGQKVEFLVSFYNNEISEKSEIFDDQFSVERPDGSNFTLKIRSTKLEDSAMYFCARKPTGDYGYTFGSGTRLTVV.

The chain has TRBV5-1 and TRBJ2-1; TRBD1 is a possible D gene (6 bases). Germline CDR1 SGHRS, CDR2 YFSETQ. This CDR3 is 14 amino acids long. Trimming cost V 2 bases and J 7 bases, with 13 bases left between them. CDR3: CASSFKAGANEQFF. Here the CDR3 DNA reads TGCGCCAGCAGCTTTAAGGCAGGGGCGAATGAGCAGTTCTTC. The full variable domain, completed using reference TRBV5-1 and TRBJ2-1, is KAGVTQTPRYLIKTRGQQVTLSCSPISGHRSVSWYQQTPGQGLQFLFEYFSETQRNKGNFPGRFSGRQFSNSRSEMNVSTLELGDSALYLCASSFKAGANEQFFGPGTRLTVL.

The chain recombines TRBV5-1 with TRBJ1-6, with TRBD1 matching 8 bases. The CDR3 is 13 residues long. Losses at the gene ends were 6 bases for V and 5 bases for J; bases not matched to a gene: 1. Looked up from germline, CDR1 is SGHRS and CDR2 is YFSETQ. In nucleotides, the CDR3 is TGCGCCAGCACGGGACAGGATAATTCACCCCTCCACTTT. Translated: CASTGQDNSPLHF.

The chain is built from TRBV6-6 and TRBJ2-5; 9 bases are a match to TRBD2. In germline, CDR1 is MNHNY, CDR2 SVGAGI (reference sequence). J lost 3 bases, V lost 0 bases, and 5 bases had no gene match. The CDR3 has 16 amino acids. Written as DNA, the CDR3 is TGTGCCAGCAGTTACTCGTCTAGCGGGGAAGAAGAGACCCAGTACTTC. This codes for CASSYSSSGEEETQYF.

The chain links TRBV5-1 to TRBJ2-1; D call uncertain. This CDR3 region has 13 residues. Trimming cost V 1 base and J 7 bases, with 9 bases left between them. Germline V gene sequence: CDR1 SGHRS, CDR2 YFSETQ. The chain's CDR3 is CASSLYGSNEQFF. DNA of the CDR3: TGCGCCAGCAGCTTGTATGGTAGTAATGAGCAGTTCTTC. Filled out from reference TRBV5-1 and TRBJ2-1, the complete variable domain reads KAGVTQTPRYLIKTRGQQVTLSCSPISGHRSVSWYQQTPGQGLQFLFEYFSETQRNKGNFPGRFSGRQFSNSRSEMNVSTLELGDSALYLCASSLYGSNEQFFGPGTRLTVL.

The J gene is TRBJ1-3, the V gene TRBV4-2; the D is unclear. V was trimmed by 0 bases and J by 0 bases, leaving 6 bases between them. The germline CDR1 and CDR2 sequences are LGHNA and YNFKEQ. The CDR3 is 15 amino acids. The CDR3 nucleotides read TGTGCCAGCAGCCAAGATCGAATCTCTGGAAACACCATATATTTT. It translates to CASSQDRISGNTIYF.

This clone was recorded only once. The genes are TRBV6-6 and TRBJ1-5; 7 bases fit TRBD1. Germline CDR1 is MNHNY and CDR2 is SVGAGI (reference sequence). This CDR3 contains 14 residues. The ends lost 6 bases at V and 5 bases at J; junction bases unmatched: 7. The CDR3 here is CASRPTGTYQPQHF. CDR3 sequence (DNA): TGTGCCAGCAGGCCGACAGGGACTTATCAGCCCCAGCATTTT.

The chain recombines TRBV5-1 with TRBJ2-1; D might be TRBD1 (7 bases). This CDR3 is 15 amino acids long. V lost 4 bases to trimming and J lost 4 bases, with 15 bases between them. Germline V gene data show CDR1 as SGHRS and CDR2 as YFSETQ. The CDR3 reads CASSPAGGNYNEQFF. The CDR3 DNA is TGCGCCAGCAGCCCGGCAGGGGGGAATTACAATGAGCAGTTCTTC.

The CDR3 coding sequence is TGCGCCAGCCTCCAGGGAGGAGCCGGGGAGCTGTTTTTT. Residues: CASLQGGAGELFF. This chain links TRBV5-1 with TRBJ2-2, with D perhaps matching TRBD2 (6 bases). Germline values: CDR1 SGHRS, CDR2 YFSETQ. This CDR3 spans 13 amino acids. The germline V and J ends were trimmed by 7 bases and 6 bases, with 13 bases remaining between them. The complete variable domain, with remaining parts taken from reference TRBV5-1 and TRBJ2-2, reads KAGVTQTPRYLIKTRGQQVTLSCSPISGHRSVSWYQQTPGQGLQFLFEYFSETQRNKGNFPGRFSGRQFSNSRSEMNVSTLELGDSALYLCASLQGGAGELFFGEGSRLTVL.

This rearrangement joins TRBV25-1 to TRBJ1-4; D might be TRBD1 (6 bases). The ends were cut back, 5 bases at V and 8 bases at J, with 18 bases in the middle. The germline V gene encodes CDR1 MGHDK and CDR2 SYGVNS. CDR3 length equals 15 residues. The CDR3 DNA is TGTGCCAGCAGTCTTCATGGCCAGGGGAGCGAAAAACTGTTTTTT. Residues: CASSLHGQGSEKLFF.

The J gene is TRBJ2-3, the V gene TRBV9, with 15 bases aligning to TRBD2. Looked up from germline, CDR1 is SGDLS and CDR2 is YYNGEE. V trimming: 4 bases; J trimming: 6 bases; junction bases outside the gene matches: 6. The CDR3 has 16 amino acids. This CDR3 is CASSHGTSGGWDTQYF. CDR3 nucleotides: TGTGCCAGCAGCCACGGGACTAGCGGGGGGTGGGATACGCAGTATTTT.

The V and J genes are TRBV6-6 and TRBJ1-2; perhaps TRBD1 as D (5 bases). Trimming stripped 7 bases from V and 2 bases from J, with 14 bases between. This CDR3 contains 14 residues. Per the germline V gene, CDR1 is MNHNY and CDR2 is SVGAGI (reference sequence). CDR3 region: CASNRQSSNYGYTF. The CDR3 bases are TGTGCCAGCAACCGACAGTCCTCGAACTATGGCTACACCTTC.

CDR3: CASSISRTASNQPQHF. The CDR3 bases are TGTGCCAGTAGTATTAGTCGGACGGCAAGCAATCAGCCCCAGCATTTT. The chain uses TRBV19 and TRBJ1-5; D remains unclear. Between the trimmed V and J ends, which lost 3 bases and 1 base, there was a span of 13 bases. The CDR3 consists of 16 residues. CDR1 is LNHDA, CDR2 SQIVND, per germline (reference sequence).

V and J are TRBV10-2 and TRBJ1-3; D is perhaps TRBD1 (5 bases). Trimming cost V 4 bases and J 2 bases, with 15 bases left between them. There are 16 residues in the CDR3. Germline V gives CDR1 WSHSY, CDR2 SAAADI. The DNA of the CDR3 is TGCGCCAGCAGTGGCGCCAGGGACGGAACTGGAAACACCATATATTTT. Translated, it gives CASSGARDGTGNTIYF.

This clone came up once. This rearrangement joins TRBV11-2 to TRBJ2-1, with D tentatively TRBD1 (6 bases). This CDR3 is built from 12 residues. Germline V gene lookup returns CDR1 SGHAT and CDR2 FQNNGV. Trimming removed 5 bases from V and 10 bases from J, with 12 bases in between. CDR3 sequence reads: CASSTRGEEQFF. DNA of the CDR3: TGTGCCAGCAGCACCAGGGGAGAGGAGCAGTTCTTC.

This clone was recorded a few times. The chain has TRBV5-1 and TRBJ2-5; D not resolved. Germline-derived CDR1 and CDR2 are SGHRS and YFSETQ. Deletions cut 4 bases from V and 5 bases from J, with 15 bases between. This CDR3 contains 14 residues. The CDR3 region is CASSLEDHRETQYF. The CDR3 DNA is TGCGCCAGCAGCCTTGAAGACCACCGGGAGACCCAGTACTTC.

Turning to this clone: At one of its ends the junction is not consistent with the germline gene, which may arise from a read error. The rearrangement uses TRBV7-7 and TRBJ1-6; D call uncertain. CDR1 SSHAT and CDR2 FNYEAQ come from the germline V gene (reference sequence). CDR3 length equals 19 residues. CDR3 protein: CASSLLWQVRWNYNSPLHF. The CDR3 nucleotides read TGTGCTAGCAGCTTATTATGGCAAGTTCGGTGGAACTATAATTCACCCCTCCACTTT.

J is TRBJ2-1 and V is TRBV7-3; a possible D gene is TRBD1 (6 bases). V lost 6 bases and J lost 6, with 18 bases in between. Per germline, CDR1 SGHTA and CDR2 FQGTGA. The CDR3 contains 15 residues. CDR3: CASSHSSGTINEQFF. The DNA of the CDR3 is TGTGCCAGCAGTCACTCATCCGGGACAATCAATGAGCAGTTCTTC. Combining the CDR3 with reference TRBV7-3 and TRBJ2-1 gives the whole variable domain GAGVSQTPSNKVTEKGKYVELRCDPISGHTALYWYRQSLGQGPEFLIYFQGTGAADDSGLPNDRFFAVRPEGSVSTLKIQRTERGDSAVYLCASSHSSGTINEQFFGPGTRLTVL.

The J gene is TRBJ1-6, the V gene TRBV19; D remains ambiguous. Germline V gene lookup returns CDR1 LNHDA and CDR2 SQIVND (reference sequence). V shed 8 bases and J shed 0 bases, with 8 bases lying between them. This CDR3 has 14 residues. CDR3 DNA sequence: TGTGCCAGTGGGGATAGCTCCTATAATTCACCCCTCCACTTT. Residues: CASGDSSYNSPLHF.

The chain joins TRBV2 to TRBJ2-7; the D gene is possibly TRBD1 (5 bases). Germline V gene data show CDR1 as SNHLY and CDR2 as FYNNEI. V shed 3 bases and J shed 6 bases, with 15 bases lying between them. This CDR3 contains 14 residues. CDR3 DNA: TGTGCCAGCAGTGATCGTCAGGGTGTTGGCGAGCAGTACTTC. This encodes CASSDRQGVGEQYF.

The chain has TRBV18 and TRBJ1-2; unclear D gene. Germline V gene data show CDR1 as KGHSH and CDR2 as LQKENI. Trimming cost V 2 bases and J 8 bases, with 12 bases left between them. The CDR3 extends over 13 amino acids. The CDR3 region has the DNA TGTGCCAGCTCACCAGTCGAGTCGTTGGGCTACACCTTC. Protein: CASSPVESLGYTF.

This clone was picked up a small number of times. The chain has TRBV2 and TRBJ2-1; possible D gene TRBD1, 6 bases. The V gene lost 4 bases and the J gene lost 8 bases, with 12 bases spanning the gap. CDR1 and CDR2 (germline): SNHLY, FYNNEI. This CDR3 spans 13 amino acids. The CDR3 loop is CASSGIGGYEQFF. DNA of the CDR3: TGTGCCAGCAGTGGGATAGGGGGATATGAGCAGTTCTTC.

This chain links TRBV9 with TRBJ2-7, with TRBD1 matching 7 bases. Per the germline V gene, CDR1 is SGDLS and CDR2 is YYNGEE. Trimming removed 4 bases from V and 2 bases from J; junction bases left unmatched: 3. The CDR3 is made up of 13 amino acids. CDR3 nucleotides: TGTGCCAGCAGCTCAGACAGGGCCTACGAGCAGTACTTC. Protein product: CASSSDRAYEQYF.

The rearrangement uses TRBV9 and TRBJ2-1, with a possible D match to TRBD2 (5 bases). Trimming removed 3 bases from V and 2 bases from J, with 15 bases in between. This CDR3 has 16 amino acids. Per the germline V gene, CDR1 is SGDLS and CDR2 is YYNGEE. CDR3 protein: CASSAFSAATYNEQFF. CDR3 sequence (DNA): TGTGCCAGCAGCGCTTTTTCAGCGGCAACCTACAATGAGCAGTTCTTC.

V and J are TRBV2 and TRBJ2-7, with D hard to call. V was clipped by 7 bases and J by 2 bases, with 6 bases between them. Germline V CDR1 and CDR2: SNHLY, FYNNEI. This CDR3 region has 11 residues. This CDR3 reads CASTGTYEQYF. CDR3 nucleotide sequence: TGTGCCAGCACCGGAACCTACGAGCAGTACTTC.

The rearrangement joins TRBV5-1 to TRBJ2-2, with 9 positions matching TRBD1. Germline V lookup: CDR1 SGHRS, CDR2 YFSETQ. With 4 bases clipped from V and 7 bases from J, the junction kept 8 bases outside the gene matches. The CDR3 runs 15 residues. The CDR3 here is CASSGTQGAGGELFF. DNA of the CDR3: TGCGCCAGCAGCGGTACACAGGGGGCCGGCGGGGAGCTGTTTTTT.

This chain links TRBV5-1 with TRBJ2-5; D ambiguous. The germline V gene has CDR1 SGHRS and CDR2 YFSETQ. V shed 4 bases and J shed 5 bases, with 12 bases lying between them. CDR3 size: 13 residues. The CDR3 DNA follows: TGCGCCAGCAGCCCACATCATCGGGAGACCCAGTACTTC. It specifies CASSPHHRETQYF.